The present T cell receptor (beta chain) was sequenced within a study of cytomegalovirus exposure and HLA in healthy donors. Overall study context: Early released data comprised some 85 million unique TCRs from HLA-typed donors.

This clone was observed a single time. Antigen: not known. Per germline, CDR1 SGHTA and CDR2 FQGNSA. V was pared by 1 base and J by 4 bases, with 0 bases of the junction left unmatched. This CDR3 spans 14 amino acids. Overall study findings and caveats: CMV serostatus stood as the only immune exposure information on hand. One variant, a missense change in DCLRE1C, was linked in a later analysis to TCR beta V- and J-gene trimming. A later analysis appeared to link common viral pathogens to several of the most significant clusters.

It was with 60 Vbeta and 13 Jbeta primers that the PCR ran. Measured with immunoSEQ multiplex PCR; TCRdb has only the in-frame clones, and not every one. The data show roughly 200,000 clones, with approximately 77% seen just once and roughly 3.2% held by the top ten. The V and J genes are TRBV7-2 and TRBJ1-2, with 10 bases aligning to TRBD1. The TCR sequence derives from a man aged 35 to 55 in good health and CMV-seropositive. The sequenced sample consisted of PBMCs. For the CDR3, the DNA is TGTGCCAGCAGCTTAGGGACAGGGGGCTATGGCTACACCTTC. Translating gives CASSLGTGGYGYTF.